This T cell receptor beta chain was obtained from a study of T cells in Graves' hyperthyroidism and ophthalmopathy. The study, taken as a whole, reports: Most thyroid clonotypes that were expanded above 0.001 also turned up in blood.

Regions amplified from RNA transcripts were the TCR beta CDR3 regions. The study used the HTBI primer set for a first-round RT-PCR of the TCR CDR3. Each CDR3 protein gets one entry after TCRdb re-called the multiplex PCR reads with MiXCR. The table lists roughly 700,000 distinct CDR3 sequences, about 18% of them singletons. The CDR3 contains 15 residues. Deletions cut 0 bases from V and 6 bases from J, with 15 bases between. Germline V gives CDR1 GTSNPN, CDR2 SVGIG (reference sequence). Uncontrolled infection, other autoimmune disease, pregnancy or lactation led to exclusion. At least ten counts were recorded for this clonotype. The antigen remains undetermined.

The TCR sequence derives from a man in his forties or fifties with Graves' hyperthyroidism. The specimen was blood. J is TRBJ2-1 and V is TRBV30; possibly TRBD2 for D (6 bases). The CDR3 DNA sequence: TGTGCCTGGAGTGTCGGACTACTTGGGGTCAATGAGCAGTTCTTC. It encodes CAWSVGLLGVNEQFF.